These T cell receptor beta chains were read from a single sample in a study of T cell responses to AZD1222 COVID-19 vaccine. The method was immunoSEQ multiplex PCR; TCRdb's version includes in-frame clones alone and lacks a portion of them. The top ten clones hold about 1.6% of a sample with 150,000 to 160,000 clones, roughly nine tenths of them seen once. The source material was peripheral blood, sampled 28 days after the second AZD1222 dose. The receptors here all came from an adult who received the AZD1222 COVID-19 vaccine. Both conserved end residues are part of each CDR3. The D gene is left open where the match is weak. Rows may omit the clone size; those that give it use once, few, many or a size class.

j_call v_call cdr3_length d_call clone_size cdr3_aa cdr3_nt
TRBJ1-6 TRBV30 14 TRBD1 . CAWKDAGQNSPLHF TGTGCCTGGAAGGATGCGGGACAGAATTCACCCCTCCACTTT
TRBJ1-1 TRBV29-1 10 . . CSVRTREAFF TGCAGCGTTCGGACCAGAGAAGCTTTCTTT
TRBJ2-7 TRBV18 15 . . CASSPGQGSFDEQYF TGTGCCAGCTCACCCGGGCAGGGGTCTTTCGACGAGCAGTACTTC
TRBJ2-3 TRBV6-5 14 . . CASSSGGEPDTQYF TGTGCCAGTTCATCCGGGGGTGAACCAGATACGCAGTATTTT
TRBJ2-1 TRBV11-1 14 TRBD2 . CASNAWEGGNEQFF TGTGCCAGCAACGCCTGGGAGGGTGGTAATGAGCAGTTCTTC
TRBJ2-7 TRBV28 14 . . CASSGGHLIYEQYF TGTGCCAGCAGTGGGGGACACCTAATCTACGAGCAGTACTTC
TRBJ2-7 TRBV6-5 14 . once CASSYDRTAYEQYF TGTGCCAGCAGTTACGATAGGACGGCTTACGAGCAGTACTTC
TRBJ2-7 TRBV7-9 13 . . CASRGRGTYEQYF TGTGCCAGCAGGGGACGGGGTACCTACGAGCAGTACTTC
TRBJ1-1 TRBV27 13 . . CASLSGVGTEAFF TGTGCCAGCCTCTCGGGGGTAGGCACTGAAGCTTTCTTT
TRBJ1-5 TRBV4-1 18 TRBD1 . CASSQGRQGRYSNQPQHF TGCGCCAGCAGCCAAGGTCGACAGGGGCGATATAGCAATCAGCCCCAGCATTTT
TRBJ1-4 TRBV4-1 14 . . CASSRVQANEKLFF TGCGCCAGCAGCCGAGTCCAAGCTAATGAAAAACTGTTTTTT
TRBJ1-2 TRBV4-1 15 TRBD1 . CASSFDSGGLGGYTF TGCGCCAGCAGCTTTGATTCAGGGGGCCTAGGGGGCTACACCTTC
TRBJ1-2 TRBV27 16 . . CASSTRWTDYNYGYTF TGTGCCAGCAGTACCCGTTGGACAGACTATAACTATGGCTACACCTTC
TRBJ1-1 TRBV2 17 . . CASSDLRLHSKMAEAFF TGTGCCAGCAGTGACTTAAGGCTCCACAGTAAAATGGCAGAAGCTTTCTTT
TRBJ1-1 TRBV19 15 TRBD1 . CASSILGRGGTEAFF TGTGCCAGTAGTATCTTAGGCAGGGGGGGGACTGAAGCTTTCTTT
TRBJ1-2 TRBV6-5 12 . . CASSSGGGGYTF TGTGCCAGCAGTTCGGGAGGAGGCGGCTACACCTTC
TRBJ2-3 TRBV20-1 13 TRBD2 . CSASSSGGDTQYF TGCAGTGCTAGTTCCAGCGGGGGCGATACGCAGTATTTT
TRBJ2-7 TRBV15 15 TRBD1 . CATSSLGRGQGEQYF TGTGCCACCAGCAGCTTGGGAAGGGGGCAGGGCGAGCAGTACTTC
TRBJ1-1 TRBV9 14 . . CASSGDPGLTEAFF TGTGCCAGCAGCGGGGATCCGGGGTTAACTGAAGCTTTCTTT
TRBJ1-5 TRBV27 15 TRBD1 . CASSIGQGGNQPQHF TGTGCCAGCAGTATCGGACAGGGAGGCAATCAGCCCCAGCATTTT
TRBJ2-3 TRBV10-1 13 . once CASSRASTDTQYF TGCGCCAGCAGTCGAGCTAGCACAGATACGCAGTATTTT
TRBJ1-1 TRBV7-2 13 . . CASSFRTPPEAFF TGTGCCAGCAGCTTCCGGACGCCCCCTGAAGCTTTCTTT
TRBJ1-1 TRBV7-8 16 . . CASSIRPGAGSTEAFF TGTGCCAGCAGCATCAGGCCCGGTGCAGGATCCACTGAAGCTTTCTTT
TRBJ1-5 TRBV5-1 17 TRBD1 . CASSAGTEVFGNQPQHF TGCGCCAGCAGCGCAGGGACAGAGGTCTTTGGCAATCAGCCCCAGCATTTT
TRBJ1-4 TRBV27 14 TRBD1 . CASSLDRGAEKLFF TGTGCCAGCAGTTTGGACAGGGGAGCTGAAAAACTGTTTTTT
TRBJ1-2 TRBV4-2 15 TRBD1 . CASTAFGTGNKGYTF TGTGCCAGCACCGCGTTCGGGACAGGAAATAAGGGCTACACCTTC